This TCR beta chain was recovered during a study of blood T cell repertoires in COVID-19. Across the study: PBMCs, B-cell-depleted T cells, or T cells provided the cDNA or gDNA that made up the material.

Per the original methods: Counts of nucleated cells, estimated from reference gene primer amplification, were obtained. TCRdb's table, derived via immunoSEQ multiplex PCR, lists solely in-frame clones and lacks some. The D gene and trimming were derived from the DNA, and the V and J assignments and clone size from that table. Of roughly 290,000 clones in the sample, approximately 85% were seen once. Grouping used clinical history reported by participants in a survey and questionnaire. Among Cohort 3 donors, those recovered had two negative PCRs, clearance, or symptom resolution. CDR3 length equals 15 residues. Trimming left V 2 bases short and J 5 bases short, with 12 bases between. Looked up from germline, CDR1 is SEHNR and CDR2 is FQNEAQ (reference sequence).

The sequence came from a man in his thirties or forties who had recovered from COVID-19. Input material: PBMCs or T cells enriched from blood (not recorded which). This chain joins TRBV7-9 and TRBJ1-4; D is possibly TRBD1 (5 bases). Here the CDR3 DNA reads TGTGCCAGCAGCTTAATGAGGACATTAAATGAAAAACTGTTTTTT. It is translated as CASSLMRTLNEKLFF.